The next 20 T cell receptor beta chains were all read from a single sample in a study of blood T cell repertoires in COVID-19. Data came from immunoSEQ multiplex PCR; TCRdb stores just in-frame clones and leaves some out. The sample carries 450,000 to 500,000 clones, about 85% recorded once. Material: PBMCs or T cells enriched from blood (not recorded which). The receptors stem from a woman aged 55-70 years who had recovered from COVID-19.

This chain uses TRBV6-5 with TRBJ1-4, with TRBD1 as a possible D gene (6 bases). CDR3 length: 13 amino acids. Trimming took off 2 bases at V and 8 bases at J, with 9 bases between the two ends. Germline V CDR1 and CDR2: MNHEY, SVGAGI. CDR3: CASSYEQGEKLFF. CDR3 coding DNA: TGTGCCAGCAGTTACGAACAGGGAGAAAAACTGTTTTTT.

This sequence joins TRBV4-1 and TRBJ1-5; TRBD1 is a possible D gene (5 bases). Looked up from germline, CDR1 is MGHRA and CDR2 is YSYEKL. V lost 3 bases, J lost 0 bases, and 9 bases lay in between. This CDR3 comprises 15 residues. The CDR3 loop is CASSQTGGSNQPQHF. CDR3 coding DNA: TGCGCCAGCAGCCAGACGGGGGGTAGCAATCAGCCCCAGCATTTT.

About this clone itself: The same CDR3 arises from other DNA sequences in this sample as well. The genes are TRBV28 and TRBJ1-5; D is undetermined. The germline gives CDR1 MDHEN, CDR2 SYDVKM. The V end lost 6 bases, the J end lost 7 bases, and 10 bases lay between the germline ends. The CDR3 runs to 12 residues. CDR3 DNA sequence: TGTGCCAGCAGGCAAGTCGGGCAGCCCCAGCATTTT. The encoded protein is CASRQVGQPQHF.

The chain carries TRBV3-1 (or the pseudogene TRBV3-2) and TRBJ2-3; TRBD1 agrees at 7 bases. The J segment lost 0 bases and the V segment lost 4 bases, leaving 4 bases of the junction unmatched. Germline loops: CDR1 LGHDT, CDR2 YNNKEL (reference sequence). The CDR3 consists of 15 residues. CDR3 sequence: CASSRDRVSTDTQYF. DNA for the CDR3: TGTGCCAGCAGCCGAGACAGGGTGAGCACAGATACGCAGTATTTT.

The chain couples TRBV5-1 to TRBJ2-7; no firm D call. Per germline, CDR1 SGHRS and CDR2 YFSETQ. The CDR3 is made up of 15 amino acids. Trimming removed 2 bases from V and 2 bases from J, with 14 bases in between. The CDR3: CASSLTATSTYEQYF. CDR3 DNA sequence: TGCGCCAGCAGCTTAACGGCGACTTCGACCTACGAGCAGTACTTC.

V and J are TRBV13 and TRBJ1-1, with TRBD1 matching over 9 bases. CDR3 length: 17 residues. Looked up from germline, CDR1 is PRHDT and CDR2 is FYEKMQ (reference sequence). V was clipped by 5 bases and J by 0 bases; unmatched bases: 10. CDR3 sequence (DNA): TGTGCCAGCAGCCTAACGGGACAGGGCCATATGAACACTGAAGCTTTCTTT. Protein: CASSLTGQGHMNTEAFF.

The chain couples TRBV6-5 to TRBJ1-1; tentatively, D is TRBD1 (6 bases). V was shortened by 5 bases and J by 1 base, with 11 bases between the two germline ends. From germline, CDR1 is MNHEY and CDR2 SVGAGI. CDR3 length: 14 amino acids. DNA of the CDR3: TGTGCCAGCAGTCCTGGGACACAGAACACTGAAGCTTTCTTT. Protein: CASSPGTQNTEAFF.

The chain recombines TRBV19 with TRBJ1-4; a weak D match, TRBD1 (5 bases). V lost 4 bases to trimming and J lost 7 bases, with 16 bases between them. The length of the CDR3 is 15 residues. CDR1 and CDR2 from the germline V gene are LNHDA and SQIVND (reference sequence). CDR3 sequence reads: CASSKWSGVIEKLFF. CDR3 nucleotide sequence: TGTGCCAGTAGTAAGTGGTCGGGGGTTATTGAAAAACTGTTTTTT.

This sequence joins TRBV15 and TRBJ1-4; D is unresolved. CDR1 and CDR2 (germline): LNHNV, YYDKDF (reference sequence). The CDR3 has 13 amino acids. The V end lost 1 base, the J end lost 6 bases, and 6 bases lay between the germline ends. As DNA, the CDR3 is TGTGCCACCAGCAGAGGGGCAGATGAAAAACTGTTTTTT. Protein sequence: CATSRGADEKLFF.

The gene calls are TRBV5-1 and TRBJ1-5; a possible D gene is TRBD1 (6 bases). This CDR3 is 15 amino acids long. V lost 4 bases to trimming and J lost 4 bases, with 15 bases between them. Germline CDR1 SGHRS, CDR2 YFSETQ. Here the CDR3 DNA reads TGCGCCAGCAGCCTGGATGGACAGAATAATCAGCCCCAGCATTTT. This sequence encodes CASSLDGQNNQPQHF.

J is TRBJ1-6 and V is TRBV4-1; 8 bases match TRBD1. The CDR3 loop spans 16 amino acids. The trim removed 3 bases at V and 8 bases at J, leaving 9 bases unmatched. Germline CDR1 MGHRA, CDR2 YSYEKL. CDR3 sequence: CASSQGQGAGDSPLHF. The DNA of the CDR3 is TGCGCCAGCAGCCAGGGCCAGGGGGCTGGGGATTCACCCCTCCACTTT.

V and J are TRBV27 and TRBJ2-3; D is undetermined. The V gene lost 2 bases and the J gene lost 2 bases, with 5 bases spanning the gap. The CDR3 loop spans 13 amino acids. Germline loops: CDR1 MNHEY, CDR2 SMNVEV (reference sequence). The CDR3 region has the DNA TGTGCCAGCAGTTTAGTTCTCACAGATACGCAGTATTTT. This translates into CASSLVLTDTQYF.

This clone was seen a single time. The J gene is TRBJ2-1, the V gene TRBV25-1, with TRBD2 identical over 9 bases. The V segment lost 5 bases and the J segment 5 bases; nucleotides outside the gene matches: 4. The germline CDR1 and CDR2 sequences are MGHDK and SYGVNS. This CDR3 has 14 residues. The CDR3 DNA sequence: TGTGCCAGCAGTTTAGCGGGGGCCGACAATGAGCAGTTCTTC. The encoded protein is CASSLAGADNEQFF. Combining the CDR3 with reference TRBV25-1 and TRBJ2-1 gives the whole variable domain EADIYQTPRYLVIGTGKKITLECSQTMGHDKMYWYQQDPGMELHLIHYSYGVNSTEKGDLSSESTVSRIRTEHFPLTLESARPSHTSQYLCASSLAGADNEQFFGPGTRLTVL.

The chain carries TRBV27 and TRBJ1-2; D gene ambiguous. V was cut by 4 bases and J by 7 bases, with 19 bases left in between. Looked up from germline, CDR1 is MNHEY and CDR2 is SMNVEV (reference sequence). The CDR3 has 15 residues. CDR3 residues: CASSSLGGPSPGYTF. CDR3 DNA: TGTGCCAGCAGTTCCCTAGGCGGGCCCAGTCCTGGCTACACCTTC.

The chain is built from TRBV7-9 and TRBJ2-3; 8 bases line up with TRBD2. The trim removed 2 bases at V and 6 bases at J, leaving 4 bases unmatched. CDR1 and CDR2 from the germline V gene are SEHNR and FQNEAQ (reference sequence). The CDR3 consists of 14 residues. CDR3 DNA sequence: TGTGCCAGCAGCTTATCAGCGGGGGTGGATACGCAGTATTTT. Protein product: CASSLSAGVDTQYF.

The genes are TRBV30 and TRBJ1-4, with D maybe TRBD1 (5 bases). This CDR3 is built from 15 residues. Germline CDR1 GTSNPN, CDR2 SVGIG (reference sequence). The V and J ends lost 3 bases and 3 bases respectively, with 14 bases between them. The CDR3 sequence is CAWSQKGTANEKLFF. DNA of the CDR3: TGTGCCTGGAGCCAAAAAGGGACTGCTAATGAAAAACTGTTTTTT.

The chain is built from TRBV18 and TRBJ2-1, with D perhaps TRBD2 (5 bases). The germline V gene encodes CDR1 KGHSH and CDR2 LQKENI. The V and J ends lost 6 bases and 9 bases respectively, with 15 bases between them. The CDR3 is 13 residues long. The CDR3 sequence: CASSPEDSSEQFF. CDR3 coding DNA: TGTGCCAGCTCCCCGGAGGACTCTAGTGAGCAGTTCTTC.

The CDR3 DNA follows: TGCGCCAGCAGCACCCGGACAGGGGCGATCGGGGAGCTGTTTTTT. Its translation is CASSTRTGAIGELFF. The gene calls are TRBV5-1 and TRBJ2-2, with TRBD1 matching over 9 bases. Germline assignment: CDR1 SGHRS and CDR2 YFSETQ. With 4 bases clipped from V and 7 bases from J, the junction kept 8 bases outside the gene matches. The CDR3 covers 15 residues.

This clone was detected only a few times. The chain is built from TRBV5-1 and TRBJ1-4; D remains unclear. The CDR3 length is 15 residues. The germline gives CDR1 SGHRS, CDR2 YFSETQ. Trimming took 4 bases from V and 8 from J, leaving 18 bases between them. The CDR3 DNA reads as TGCGCCAGCAGCGGGGAAGGGAGGAACTGGGAAAAACTGTTTTTT. This codes for CASSGEGRNWEKLFF.

This chain connects TRBV5-1 to TRBJ1-1, with D perhaps matching TRBD1 (6 bases). CDR1 SGHRS and CDR2 YFSETQ come from the germline V gene. Trimming pared 4 bases from V and 5 bases from J, leaving 18 bases between. The CDR3 extends over 15 amino acids. CDR3 loop: CASSPLQSRGTEAFF. The DNA of the CDR3 is TGCGCCAGCAGCCCCCTACAATCAAGGGGGACTGAAGCTTTCTTT.